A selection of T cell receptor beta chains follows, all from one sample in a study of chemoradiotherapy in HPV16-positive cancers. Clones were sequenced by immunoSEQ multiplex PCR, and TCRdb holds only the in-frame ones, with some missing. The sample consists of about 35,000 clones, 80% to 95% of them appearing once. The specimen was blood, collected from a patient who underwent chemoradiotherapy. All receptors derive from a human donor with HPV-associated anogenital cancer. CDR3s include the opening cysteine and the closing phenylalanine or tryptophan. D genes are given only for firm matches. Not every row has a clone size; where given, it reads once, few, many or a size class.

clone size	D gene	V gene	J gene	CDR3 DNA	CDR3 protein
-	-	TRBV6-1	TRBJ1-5	TGTGCCAGCAGTGAACAACCAGGGATTAATCAGCCCCAGCATTTT	CASSEQPGINQPQHF
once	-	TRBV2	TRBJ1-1	TGTGCCAGCAGTGGACAGTCCCGGACTGAAGCTTTCTTT	CASSGQSRTEAFF
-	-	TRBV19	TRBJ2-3	TGTGCCAGTAGTATAGGCGGTCCTAGCACAGATACGCAGTATTTT	CASSIGGPSTDTQYF
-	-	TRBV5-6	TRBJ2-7	TGTGCCAGCAGCATTTGGGGAGGAGGAACCTACGAGCAGTACTTC	CASSIWGGGTYEQYF
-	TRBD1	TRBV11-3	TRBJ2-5	TGTGCCAGCAGCTTAAGGGACAGCCAAGAGACCCAGTACTTC	CASSLRDSQETQYF
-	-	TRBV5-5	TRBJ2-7	TGTGCCAGCCGGCAGGAGTCCTACGAGCAGTACTTC	CASRQESYEQYF
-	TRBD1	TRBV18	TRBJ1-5	TGTGCCAGCTCACCCTCGACAGGGGGCAATCAGCCCCAGCATTTT	CASSPSTGGNQPQHF
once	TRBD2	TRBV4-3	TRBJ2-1	TGCGCCAGCAGCCAAGAAGGCGGGGGGGCCTACAATGAGCAGTTCTTC	CASSQEGGGAYNEQFF
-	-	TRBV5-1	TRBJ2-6	TGCGCCAGCAGCTTGGAAGGTTCAGCTGGGGCCAACGTCCTGACTTTC	CASSLEGSAGANVLTF
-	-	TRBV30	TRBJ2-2	TGTGCCTGGAGATTGAGGGTTACCACCGGGGAGCTGTTTTTT	CAWRLRVTTGELFF
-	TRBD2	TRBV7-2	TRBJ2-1	TGTGCCAGCAGCTCGAGACTAGCGGGGGGATCTGAGCAGTTCTTC	CASSSRLAGGSEQFF
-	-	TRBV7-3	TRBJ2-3	TGTGCCAGCAGCCCCGGGGGGACACGCACAGATACGCAGTATTTT	CASSPGGTRTDTQYF
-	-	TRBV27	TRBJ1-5	TGTGCCAGCAGTTTATCGGTACCCGGTGGGAATCAGCCCCAGCATTTT	CASSLSVPGGNQPQHF
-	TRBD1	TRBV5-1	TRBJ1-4	TGCGCCAGCAGGCCCGGGGACAGGGGGAGGACAACTAATGAAAAACTGTTTTTT	CASRPGDRGRTTNEKLFF
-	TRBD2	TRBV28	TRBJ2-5	TGTGCCAGCAGACAGACTAGCGGGGGGCAACAAGAGACCCAGTACTTC	CASRQTSGGQQETQYF
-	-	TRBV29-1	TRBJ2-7	TGCAGCGTTGTTGGGGTAGCGAACTCCTACGAGCAGTACTTC	CSVVGVANSYEQYF
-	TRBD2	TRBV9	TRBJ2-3	TGTGCCAGCAGCTCCTTTAGCGGACTAGCGGGGGGGAGGAGGAAGGATACGCAGTATTTT	CASSSFSGLAGGRRKDTQYF
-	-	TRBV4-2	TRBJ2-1	TGTGCCAGCAGCCAAAAGACCAGGACCTCCTACAATGAGCAGTTCTTC	CASSQKTRTSYNEQFF
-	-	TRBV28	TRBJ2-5	TGTGCCAGCAGTGTTGGGGGCAGAGAGACCCAGTACTTC	CASSVGGRETQYF
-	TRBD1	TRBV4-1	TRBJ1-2	TGCGCCAGCAGCCAAATACAGGGGGCTGGGTATGGCTACACCTTC	CASSQIQGAGYGYTF
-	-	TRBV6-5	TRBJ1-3	TGTGCCAGTTCTGGAAACACCATATATTTT	CASSGNTIYF
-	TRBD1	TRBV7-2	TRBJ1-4	TGTGCCAGCAGCCGGGACAGGGCTGAAAAACTGTTTTTT	CASSRDRAEKLFF
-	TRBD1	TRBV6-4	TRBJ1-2	TGTGCCAGCTCCCGTCACCGTTCGAGGGGACAGAATAACTCTAACTATGGCTACACCTTC	CASSRHRSRGQNNSNYGYTF
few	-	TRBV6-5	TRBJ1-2	TGTGCCAGCAGTTACTCGATGGTTGGGACAAAATATGGCTACACCTTC	CASSYSMVGTKYGYTF
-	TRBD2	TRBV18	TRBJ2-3	TGTGCCAGCTCACCGAGACTAGCGGACACAGATACGCAGTATTTT	CASSPRLADTDTQYF
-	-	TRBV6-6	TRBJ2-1	TGTGCCAGCAGTTACGTCGGGGTTAGCTCCTACAATGAGCAGTTCTTC	CASSYVGVSSYNEQFF